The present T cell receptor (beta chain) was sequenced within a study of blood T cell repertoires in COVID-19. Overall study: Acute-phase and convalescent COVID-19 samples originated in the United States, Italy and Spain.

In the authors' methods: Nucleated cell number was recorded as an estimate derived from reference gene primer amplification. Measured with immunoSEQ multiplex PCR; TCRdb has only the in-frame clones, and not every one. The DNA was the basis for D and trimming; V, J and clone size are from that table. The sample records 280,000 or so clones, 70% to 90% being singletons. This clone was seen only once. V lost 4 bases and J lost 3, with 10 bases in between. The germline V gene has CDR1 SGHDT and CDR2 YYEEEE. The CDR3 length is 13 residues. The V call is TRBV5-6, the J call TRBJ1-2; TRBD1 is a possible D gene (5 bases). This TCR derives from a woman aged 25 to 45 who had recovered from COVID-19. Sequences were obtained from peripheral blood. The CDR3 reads CASSPGFHYGYTF. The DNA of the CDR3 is TGTGCCAGCAGCCCAGGGTTCCACTATGGCTACACCTTC.